This TCR beta chain was identified in a study of cytomegalovirus exposure and HLA in healthy donors. Turning to the study itself: A prior analysis found about 120 million unique TCR beta sequences from 170 million or so T cells.

Whole-study results and caveats: The study flagged fewer than 200 TCR beta chains as cytomegalovirus-associated. By HLA locus, TCR association rates varied in a later analysis, with DRB1 showing the most and HLA-C the fewest. Donors belonging to an Asian-associated ancestry cluster reportedly showed fewer N-insertions in productive TCRs than the roughly 670-donor mean, according to what a later analysis found.

With 6 bases removed from V and 1 base from J, the gap between germline ends came to 10 bases. The CDR3 extends over 13 amino acids. Germline values: CDR1 MNHNS, CDR2 SASEGT. With regard to this clone: Its antigen remains unknown.

Vbeta (60) and Jbeta (13) primers were used in the PCR. Repertoires were generated with immunoSEQ multiplex PCR, while TCRdb's copy carries only in-frame clones and drops some. Of some 130,000 clones detected, roughly three quarters appear once; the ten largest clones hold 2%. The rearrangement uses TRBV6-1 and TRBJ2-7, with D uncertain. Input material: PBMCs. This sequence originates from a man between 18 and 35 years old in good health and CMV-seronegative. The CDR3 loop is CASSSSGSYEQYF. For the CDR3, the DNA is TGTGCCAGCAGCTCCTCCGGTTCCTACGAGCAGTACTTC.